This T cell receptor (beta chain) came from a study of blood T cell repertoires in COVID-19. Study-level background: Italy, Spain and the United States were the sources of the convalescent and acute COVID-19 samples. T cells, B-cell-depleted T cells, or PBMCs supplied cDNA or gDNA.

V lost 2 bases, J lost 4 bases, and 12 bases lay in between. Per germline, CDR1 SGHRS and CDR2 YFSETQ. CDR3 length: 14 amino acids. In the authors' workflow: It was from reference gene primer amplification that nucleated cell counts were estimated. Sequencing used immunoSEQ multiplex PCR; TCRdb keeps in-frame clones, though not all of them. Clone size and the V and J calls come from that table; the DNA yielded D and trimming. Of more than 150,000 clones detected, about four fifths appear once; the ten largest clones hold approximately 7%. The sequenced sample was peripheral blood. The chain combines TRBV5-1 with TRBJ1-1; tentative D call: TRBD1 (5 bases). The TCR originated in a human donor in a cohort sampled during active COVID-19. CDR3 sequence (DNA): TGCGCCAGCAGCTTTATTCAGGGTTCCACTGAAGCTTTCTTT. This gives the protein CASSFIQGSTEAFF.